This T cell receptor (beta chain) was documented in a study of blood T cell repertoires in COVID-19. This clone was detected a few times. One end of the junction does not line up with germline, which may come from a read error. Repertoires were generated with immunoSEQ multiplex PCR, while TCRdb's copy carries only in-frame clones and drops some. The table shows 95,000 to 150,000 clones, with 82% occurring only once. The specimen was peripheral blood. The receptor was isolated from a human donor in a cohort sampled during active COVID-19.

CDR3 sequence (DNA): TGTGCCAGCAGTTTTCCCTCTAGCGGGGGGGCCGATATAGGGATCTTC. Amino acids: CASSFPSSGGADIGIF. The V and J genes are TRBV28 and TRBJ2-1; 12 bases map to TRBD2. Per the germline V gene, CDR1 is MDHEN and CDR2 is SYDVKM. The CDR3 consists of 16 residues. Using reference TRBV28 and TRBJ2-1 for the parts outside the CDR3, the full variable domain is DVKVTQSSRYLVKRTGEKVFLECVQDMDHENMFWYRQDPGLGLRLIYFSYDVKMKEKGDIPEGYSVSREKKERFSLILESASTNQTSMYLCASSFPSSGGADIGIFGPGTRLTVL.